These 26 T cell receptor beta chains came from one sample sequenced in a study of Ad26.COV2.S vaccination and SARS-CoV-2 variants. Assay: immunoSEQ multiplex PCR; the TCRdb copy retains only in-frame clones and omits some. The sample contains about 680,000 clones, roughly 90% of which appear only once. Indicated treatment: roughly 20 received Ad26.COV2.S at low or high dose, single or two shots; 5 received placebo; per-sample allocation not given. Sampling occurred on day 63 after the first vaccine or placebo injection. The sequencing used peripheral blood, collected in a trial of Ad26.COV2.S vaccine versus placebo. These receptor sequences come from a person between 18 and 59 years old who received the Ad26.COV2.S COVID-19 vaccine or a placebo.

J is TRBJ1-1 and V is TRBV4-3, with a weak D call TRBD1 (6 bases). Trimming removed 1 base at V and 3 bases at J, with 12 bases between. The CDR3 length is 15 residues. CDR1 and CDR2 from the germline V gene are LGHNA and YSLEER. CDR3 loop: CASSQASGGHTEAFF. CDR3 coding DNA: TGCGCCAGCAGCCAAGCAAGCGGGGGGCACACTGAAGCTTTCTTT.

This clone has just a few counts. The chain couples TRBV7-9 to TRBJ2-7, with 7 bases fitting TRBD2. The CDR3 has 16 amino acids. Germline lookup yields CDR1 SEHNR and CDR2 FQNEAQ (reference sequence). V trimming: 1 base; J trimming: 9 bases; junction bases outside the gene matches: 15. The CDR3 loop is CASSLGPLAAFPTQYF. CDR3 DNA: TGTGCCAGCAGCTTAGGGCCGCTAGCGGCCTTTCCGACGCAGTACTTC.

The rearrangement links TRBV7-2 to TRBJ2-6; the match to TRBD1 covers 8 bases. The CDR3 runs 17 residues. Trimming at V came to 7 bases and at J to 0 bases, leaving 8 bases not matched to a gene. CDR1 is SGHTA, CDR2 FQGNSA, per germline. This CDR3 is CASTRGRGPSGANVLTF. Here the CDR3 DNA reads TGTGCCAGCACGCGGGGCAGGGGGCCCTCTGGGGCCAACGTCCTGACTTTC.

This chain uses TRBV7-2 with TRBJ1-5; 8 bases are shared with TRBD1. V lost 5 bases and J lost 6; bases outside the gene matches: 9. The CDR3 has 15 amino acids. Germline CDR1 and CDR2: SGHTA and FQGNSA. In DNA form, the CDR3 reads TGTGCCAGCAGCCCTACAGGGGGGGCAAGTCAGCCCCAGCATTTT. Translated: CASSPTGGASQPQHF.

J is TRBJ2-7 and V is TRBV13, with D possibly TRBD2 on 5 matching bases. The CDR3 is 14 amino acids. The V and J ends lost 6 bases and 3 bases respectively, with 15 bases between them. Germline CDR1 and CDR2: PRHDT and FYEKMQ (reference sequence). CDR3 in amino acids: CASSRGRPLYEQYF. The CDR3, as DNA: TGTGCCAGCAGTCGGGGTCGGCCCCTCTACGAGCAGTACTTC.

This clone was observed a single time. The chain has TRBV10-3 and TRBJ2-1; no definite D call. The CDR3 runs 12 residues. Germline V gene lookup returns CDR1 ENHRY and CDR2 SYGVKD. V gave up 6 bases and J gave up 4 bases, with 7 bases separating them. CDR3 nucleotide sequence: TGTGCCATCAGCGGAGAGTACAATGAGCAGTTCTTC. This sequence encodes CAISGEYNEQFF.

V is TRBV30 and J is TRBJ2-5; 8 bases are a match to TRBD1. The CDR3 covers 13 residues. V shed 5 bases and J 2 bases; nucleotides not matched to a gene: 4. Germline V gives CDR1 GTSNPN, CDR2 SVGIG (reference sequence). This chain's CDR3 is CAWDRQGQETQYF. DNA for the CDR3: TGTGCCTGGGATCGACAGGGGCAAGAGACCCAGTACTTC. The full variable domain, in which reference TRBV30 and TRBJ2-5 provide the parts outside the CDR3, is SQTIHQWPATLVQPVGSPLSLECTVEGTSNPNLYWYRQAAGRGLQLLFYSVGIGQISSEVPQNLSASRPQDRQFILSSKKLLLSDSGFYLCAWDRQGQETQYFGPGTRLLVL.

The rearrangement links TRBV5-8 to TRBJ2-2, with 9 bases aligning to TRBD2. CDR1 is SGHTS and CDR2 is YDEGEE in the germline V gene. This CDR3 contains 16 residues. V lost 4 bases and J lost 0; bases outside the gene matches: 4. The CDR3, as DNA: TGTGCCAGCAGCCGGACTAGCGTTTCGAACACCGGGGAGCTGTTTTTT. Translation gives CASSRTSVSNTGELFF.

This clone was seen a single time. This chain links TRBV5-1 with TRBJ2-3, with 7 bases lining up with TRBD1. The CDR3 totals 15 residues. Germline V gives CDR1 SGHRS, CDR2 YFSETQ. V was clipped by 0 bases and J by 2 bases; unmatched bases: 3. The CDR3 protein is CASSLGDRATDTQYF. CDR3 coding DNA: TGCGCCAGCAGCTTGGGAGACAGGGCCACAGATACGCAGTATTTT.

DNA for the CDR3: TGTGCCAGCAGCTGGGGGACAGCCTACGAGCAGTACTTC. As protein: CASSWGTAYEQYF. This sequence joins TRBV7-2 and TRBJ2-7; 7 nucleotides agree with TRBD1. In germline, CDR1 is SGHTA, CDR2 FQGNSA. This CDR3 is 13 amino acids long. Unmatched junction bases numbered 2, after V lost 4 bases and J lost 2 bases.

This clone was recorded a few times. The CDR3 bases are TGTGCCAGCAGCCAAGGGCGGGAACTGTTTTTT. It encodes CASSQGRELFF. The rearrangement joins TRBV3-1 (or the pseudogene TRBV3-2) to TRBJ1-4, with unresolved D. Trimming removed 1 base at V and 12 bases at J, with 6 bases between. Per germline, CDR1 LGHDT and CDR2 YNNKEL (reference sequence). CDR3 size: 11 residues.

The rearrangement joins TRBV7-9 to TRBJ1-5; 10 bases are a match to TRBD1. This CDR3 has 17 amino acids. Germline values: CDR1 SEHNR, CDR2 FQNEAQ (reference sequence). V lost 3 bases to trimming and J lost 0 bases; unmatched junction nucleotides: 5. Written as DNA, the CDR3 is TGTGCCAGCAGCTTCGTGACAGGGGGCCATAGCAATCAGCCCCAGCATTTT. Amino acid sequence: CASSFVTGGHSNQPQHF.

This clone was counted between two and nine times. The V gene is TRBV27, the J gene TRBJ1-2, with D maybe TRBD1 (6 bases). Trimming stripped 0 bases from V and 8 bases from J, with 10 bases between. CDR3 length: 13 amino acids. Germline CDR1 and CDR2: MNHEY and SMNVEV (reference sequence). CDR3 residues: CASSLSGAGGYTF. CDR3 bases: TGTGCCAGCAGTTTATCGGGGGCTGGAGGCTACACCTTC.

CDR3 protein: CASGLGTVTDTQYF. The CDR3 DNA sequence: TGTGCTAGTGGTTTGGGGACGGTCACAGATACGCAGTATTTT. The V and J genes are TRBV12-5 and TRBJ2-3; no clear D. Trimming cost V 1 base and J 2 bases, with 7 bases left between them. From germline, CDR1 is LGHNT and CDR2 FRNRAP. The CDR3 is made up of 14 amino acids. Full variable domain (missing parts from reference TRBV12-5 and TRBJ2-3): DARVTQTPRHKVTEMGQEVTMRCQPILGHNTVFWYRQTMMQGLELLAYFRNRAPLDDSGMPKDRFSAEMPDATLATLKIQPSEPRDSAVYFCASGLGTVTDTQYFGPGTRLTVL.

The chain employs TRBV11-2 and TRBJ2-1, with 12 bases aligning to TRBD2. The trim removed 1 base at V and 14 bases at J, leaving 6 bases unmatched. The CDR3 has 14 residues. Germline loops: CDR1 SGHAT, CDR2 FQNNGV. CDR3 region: CASSLGLAGGQEFF. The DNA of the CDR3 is TGTGCCAGCAGCTTAGGTCTAGCGGGGGGGCAGGAGTTCTTC.

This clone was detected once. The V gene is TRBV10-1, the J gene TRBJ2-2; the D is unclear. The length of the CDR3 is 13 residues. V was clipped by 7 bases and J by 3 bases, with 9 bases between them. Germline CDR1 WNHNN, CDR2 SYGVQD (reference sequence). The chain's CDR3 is CASKWADTGELFF. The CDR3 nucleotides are TGCGCCAGCAAGTGGGCCGACACCGGGGAGCTGTTTTTT.

In DNA form, the CDR3 reads TGTGCCACCAGCGGATTAGACAGGGCTAACACCGGGGAGCTGTTTTTT. Amino acid sequence: CATSGLDRANTGELFF. V and J are TRBV15 and TRBJ2-2; 7 nucleotides match TRBD1. V shed 5 bases and J 2 bases; nucleotides not matched to a gene: 8. The germline V gene has CDR1 LNHNV and CDR2 YYDKDF (reference sequence). The CDR3 is 16 amino acids.

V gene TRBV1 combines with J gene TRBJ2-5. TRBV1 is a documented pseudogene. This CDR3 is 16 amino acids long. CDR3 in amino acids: CTSSRVPGPTAETQYF. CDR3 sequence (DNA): TGCACCAGCAGCCGGGTCCCGGGACCTACAGCGGAGACCCAGTACTTC.

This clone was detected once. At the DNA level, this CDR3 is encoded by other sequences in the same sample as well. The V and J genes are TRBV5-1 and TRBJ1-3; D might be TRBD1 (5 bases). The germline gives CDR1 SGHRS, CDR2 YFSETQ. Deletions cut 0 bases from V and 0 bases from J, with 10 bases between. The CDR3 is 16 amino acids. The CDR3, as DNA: TGCGCCAGCAGCTTGGCCGGGACGGACTCTGGAAACACCATATATTTT. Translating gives CASSLAGTDSGNTIYF.

CDR3 region: CASSPSQAYEQYF. The CDR3 region has the DNA TGTGCCAGCTCACCAAGCCAAGCCTACGAGCAGTACTTC. This chain joins TRBV18 and TRBJ2-7, with unresolved D. V was clipped by 2 bases and J by 2 bases, with 7 bases between them. Germline V gene sequence: CDR1 KGHSH, CDR2 LQKENI. The CDR3 is made up of 13 amino acids.

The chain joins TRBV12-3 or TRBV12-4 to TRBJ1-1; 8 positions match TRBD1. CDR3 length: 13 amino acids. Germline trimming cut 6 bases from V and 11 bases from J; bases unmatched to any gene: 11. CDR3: CASSPSGTGLAFF. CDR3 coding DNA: TGTGCCAGCAGCCCAAGCGGGACAGGTCTTGCTTTCTTT.

The CDR3 protein is CASSQEGATGYTF. DNA for the CDR3: TGTGCCAGCAGCCAAGAGGGGGCTACTGGCTACACCTTC. The chain recombines TRBV3-1 (or the pseudogene TRBV3-2) with TRBJ1-2; TRBD1 might be the D (6 bases). The V gene's germline CDR1 is LGHDT and CDR2 YNNKEL (reference sequence). V was shortened by 0 bases and J by 7 bases, with 9 bases between the two germline ends. This CDR3 has 13 amino acids.

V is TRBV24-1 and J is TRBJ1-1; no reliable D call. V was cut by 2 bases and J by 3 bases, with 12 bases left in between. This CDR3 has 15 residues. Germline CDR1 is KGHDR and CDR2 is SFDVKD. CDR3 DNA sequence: TGTGCCACCAGTGATTCCCCCCCGAGGGACACTGAAGCTTTCTTT. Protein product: CATSDSPPRDTEAFF.

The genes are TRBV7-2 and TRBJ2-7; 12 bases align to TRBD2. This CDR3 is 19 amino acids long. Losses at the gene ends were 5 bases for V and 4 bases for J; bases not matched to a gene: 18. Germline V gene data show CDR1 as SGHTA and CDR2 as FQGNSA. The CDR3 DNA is TGTGCCAGCAGCCACAGGACTAGCGGGGTCCAGCGGGGAGATTACGAGCAGTACTTC. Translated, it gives CASSHRTSGVQRGDYEQYF.

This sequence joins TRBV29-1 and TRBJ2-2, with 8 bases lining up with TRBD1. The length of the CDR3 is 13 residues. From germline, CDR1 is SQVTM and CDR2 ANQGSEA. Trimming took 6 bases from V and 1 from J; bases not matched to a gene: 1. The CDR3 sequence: CSVGTGNTGELFF. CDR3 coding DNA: TGCAGCGTGGGGACAGGGAACACCGGGGAGCTGTTTTTT.

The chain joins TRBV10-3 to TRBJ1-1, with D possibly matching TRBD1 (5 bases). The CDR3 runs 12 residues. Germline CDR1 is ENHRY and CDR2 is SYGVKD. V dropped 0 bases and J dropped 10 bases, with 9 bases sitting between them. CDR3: CAISESQGTAFF. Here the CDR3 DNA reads TGTGCCATCAGTGAGTCGCAGGGAACAGCTTTCTTT.